This T cell receptor (beta chain) derives from a study of beta chain features in type 1 diabetes. Study-level results: TCRB CDR3s were moderately but significantly shorter in Type 1 diabetes patients in all four CD4+ subsets.

Turning to this clone: Its antigen remains unidentified.

As every portion of the isolated RNA was reverse transcribed, the sequencing read expressed TCRB transcripts. TCRdb's copy holds only in-frame clones and misses some; the assay was immunoSEQ multiplex PCR. The sample consists of 25,000 to 35,000 clones, about 65% of them appearing once. With V trimmed by 5 bases and J by 4 bases, 6 bases remained unmatched. CDR3 length: 15 amino acids. The V gene's germline CDR1 is MNHEY and CDR2 SMNVEV (reference sequence). The V call is TRBV27, the J call TRBJ2-5; 11 nucleotides match TRBD2. The specimen sequenced was Tregs from blood. The receptor was isolated from a woman in her thirties with type 1 diabetes. CDR3 bases: TGTGCCAGCAGTCTGCAGCTAGCGGGAGGAGAGACCCAGTACTTC. It codes for CASSLQLAGGETQYF.